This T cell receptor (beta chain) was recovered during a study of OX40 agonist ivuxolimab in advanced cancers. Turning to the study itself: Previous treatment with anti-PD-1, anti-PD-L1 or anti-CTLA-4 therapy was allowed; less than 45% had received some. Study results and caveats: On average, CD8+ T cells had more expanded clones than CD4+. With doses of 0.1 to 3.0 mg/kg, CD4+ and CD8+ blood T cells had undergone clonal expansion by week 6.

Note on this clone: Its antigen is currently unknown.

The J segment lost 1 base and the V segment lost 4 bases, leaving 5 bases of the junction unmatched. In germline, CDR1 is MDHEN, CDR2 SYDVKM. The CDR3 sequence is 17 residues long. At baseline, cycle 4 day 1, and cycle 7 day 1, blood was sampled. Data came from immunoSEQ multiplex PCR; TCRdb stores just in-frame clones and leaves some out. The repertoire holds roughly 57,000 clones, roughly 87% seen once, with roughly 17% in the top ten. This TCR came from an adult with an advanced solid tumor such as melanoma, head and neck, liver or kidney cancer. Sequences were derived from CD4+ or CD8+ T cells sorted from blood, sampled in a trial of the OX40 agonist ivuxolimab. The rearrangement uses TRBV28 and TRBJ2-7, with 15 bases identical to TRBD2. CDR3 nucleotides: TGTGCCAGCAGTTCGCCGGGACTAGCGGGAGGATCCTACGAGCAGTACTTC. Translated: CASSSPGLAGGSYEQYF.